The clone carrying this T cell receptor (beta chain) was seen only once. 60 Vbeta and 13 Jbeta primers were used in PCR. Data came from immunoSEQ multiplex PCR; TCRdb stores just in-frame clones and leaves some out. The table lists 100,000 or so clones, 74% of them singletons. The V and J ends lost 2 bases and 3 bases, in that order; junction bases with no gene match: 1. Germline V lookup: CDR1 LGHNA, CDR2 YNFKEQ. The CDR3 totals 14 residues. Sampled while nominally healthy, donors likely had unrecorded immune exposures. These data belong to a study of cytomegalovirus exposure and HLA in healthy donors.

The genes are TRBV4-2 and TRBJ2-5, with 9 bases aligning to TRBD1. The specimen was PBMCs. The sequence was obtained from a human donor in good health. CDR3 protein: CASSQWTGEETQYF. The CDR3 DNA follows: TGTGCCAGCAGCCAATGGACAGGGGAAGAGACCCAGTACTTC.